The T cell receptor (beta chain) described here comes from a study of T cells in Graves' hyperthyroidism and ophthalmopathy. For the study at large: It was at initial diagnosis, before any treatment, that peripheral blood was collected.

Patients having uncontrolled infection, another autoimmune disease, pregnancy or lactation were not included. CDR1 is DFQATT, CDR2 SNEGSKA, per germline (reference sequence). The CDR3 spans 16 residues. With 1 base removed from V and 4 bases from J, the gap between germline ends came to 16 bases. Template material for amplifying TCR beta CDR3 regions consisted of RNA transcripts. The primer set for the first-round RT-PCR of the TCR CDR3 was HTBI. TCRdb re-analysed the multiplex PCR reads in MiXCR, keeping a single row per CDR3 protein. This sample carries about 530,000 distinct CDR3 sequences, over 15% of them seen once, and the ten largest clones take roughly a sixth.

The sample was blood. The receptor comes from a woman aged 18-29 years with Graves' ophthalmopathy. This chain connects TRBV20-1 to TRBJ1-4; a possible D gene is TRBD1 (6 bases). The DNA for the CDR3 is TGCAGTGCTAGAGTCAGGGGTAGTTCTGGTAATGAAAAACTGTTTTTT. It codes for CSARVRGSSGNEKLFF.